This T cell receptor (beta chain) was observed in a study of vaccination effects on CD4 cells after COVID-19. Culture lasted roughly 9 days before CD4+ T cell isolation. A positive SARS-CoV-2 PCR test fell between March and December 2020. Vaccination of participants consisted of two doses of either the BNT162b2 or mRNA-1273 vaccine. Assay: immunoSEQ multiplex PCR; the TCRdb copy retains only in-frame clones and omits some. The sample lists 35,000 to 55,000 clones; approximately 82% were seen once. Turning to this clone: As yet, its antigen is unknown.

V was clipped by 4 bases and J by 8 bases, with 15 bases between them. The CDR3 has 14 residues. CDR1 SGDLS and CDR2 YYNGEE come from the germline V gene. The genes are TRBV9 and TRBJ2-2; D remains unclear. Material: CD4+ T cells from PBMCs cultured without peptide, obtained after COVID-19 vaccination. The receptor's source is a human donor who had a prior SARS-CoV-2 infection. The CDR3 protein is CASSPGPGFGELFF. The CDR3, as DNA: TGTGCCAGCAGCCCCGGGCCCGGCTTTGGGGAGCTGTTTTTT.